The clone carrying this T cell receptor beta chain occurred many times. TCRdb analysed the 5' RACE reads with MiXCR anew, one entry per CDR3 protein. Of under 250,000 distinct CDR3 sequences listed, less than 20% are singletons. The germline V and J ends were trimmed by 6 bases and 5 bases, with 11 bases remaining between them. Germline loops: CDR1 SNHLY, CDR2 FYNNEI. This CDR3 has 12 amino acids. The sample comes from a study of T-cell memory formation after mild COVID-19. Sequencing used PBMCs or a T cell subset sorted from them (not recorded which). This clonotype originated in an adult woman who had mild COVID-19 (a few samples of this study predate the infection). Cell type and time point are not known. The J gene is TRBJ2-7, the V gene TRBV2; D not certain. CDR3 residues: CASSDWRDEQYF. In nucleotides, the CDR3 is TGTGCCAGCAGCGACTGGCGCGACGAGCAGTACTTC.